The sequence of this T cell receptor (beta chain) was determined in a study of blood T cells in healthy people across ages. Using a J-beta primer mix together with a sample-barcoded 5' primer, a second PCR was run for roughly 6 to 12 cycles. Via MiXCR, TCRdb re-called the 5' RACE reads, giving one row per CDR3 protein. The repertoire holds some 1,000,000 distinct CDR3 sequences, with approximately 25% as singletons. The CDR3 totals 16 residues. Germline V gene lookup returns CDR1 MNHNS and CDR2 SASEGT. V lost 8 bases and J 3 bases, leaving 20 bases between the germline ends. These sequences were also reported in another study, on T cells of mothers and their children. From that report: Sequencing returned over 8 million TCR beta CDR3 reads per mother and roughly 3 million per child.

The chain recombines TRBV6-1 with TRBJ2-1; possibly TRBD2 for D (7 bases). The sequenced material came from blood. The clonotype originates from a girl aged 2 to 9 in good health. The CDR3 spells CASANPRGGSYNEQFF. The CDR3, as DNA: TGTGCCAGCGCCAACCCGAGGGGGGGAAGCTACAATGAGCAGTTCTTC.